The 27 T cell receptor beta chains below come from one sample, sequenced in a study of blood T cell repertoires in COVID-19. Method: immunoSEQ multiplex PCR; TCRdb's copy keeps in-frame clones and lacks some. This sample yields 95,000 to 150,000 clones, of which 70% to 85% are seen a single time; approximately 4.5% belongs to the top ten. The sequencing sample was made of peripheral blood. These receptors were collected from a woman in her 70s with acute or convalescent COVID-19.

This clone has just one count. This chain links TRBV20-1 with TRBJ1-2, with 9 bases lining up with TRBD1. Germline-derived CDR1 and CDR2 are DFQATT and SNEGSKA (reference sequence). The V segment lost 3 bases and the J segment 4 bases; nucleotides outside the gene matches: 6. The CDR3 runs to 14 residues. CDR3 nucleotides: TGCAGTGCTAGTGCGGGACAGGGATTCTATGGCTACACCTTC. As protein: CSASAGQGFYGYTF.

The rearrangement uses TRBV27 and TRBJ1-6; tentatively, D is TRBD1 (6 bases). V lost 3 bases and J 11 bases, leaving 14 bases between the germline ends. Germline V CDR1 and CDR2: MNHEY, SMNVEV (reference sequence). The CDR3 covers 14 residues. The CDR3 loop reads CASSLGQGIPPLHF. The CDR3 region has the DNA TGTGCCAGCAGTTTGGGCCAGGGGATTCCACCCCTCCACTTT.

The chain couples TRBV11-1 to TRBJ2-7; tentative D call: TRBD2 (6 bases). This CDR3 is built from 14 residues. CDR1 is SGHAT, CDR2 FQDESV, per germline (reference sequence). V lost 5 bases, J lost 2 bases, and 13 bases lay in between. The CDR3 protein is CASSTGLQTYEQYF. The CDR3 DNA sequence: TGTGCCAGCAGCACGGGACTGCAAACCTACGAGCAGTACTTC.

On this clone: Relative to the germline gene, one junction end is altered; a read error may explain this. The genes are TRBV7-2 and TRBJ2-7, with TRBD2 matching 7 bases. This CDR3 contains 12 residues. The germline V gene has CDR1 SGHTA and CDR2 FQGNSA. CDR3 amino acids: CASSPGGAAGSF. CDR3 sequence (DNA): TGTGCCAGCAGCCCGGGAGGTGCAGCAGGCTCCTTC.

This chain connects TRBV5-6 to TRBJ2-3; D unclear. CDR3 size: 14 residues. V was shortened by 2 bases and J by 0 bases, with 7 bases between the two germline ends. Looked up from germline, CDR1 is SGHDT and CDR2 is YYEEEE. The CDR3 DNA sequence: TGTGCCAGCAGCTTCGTATCTAGCACAGATACGCAGTATTTT. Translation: CASSFVSSTDTQYF.

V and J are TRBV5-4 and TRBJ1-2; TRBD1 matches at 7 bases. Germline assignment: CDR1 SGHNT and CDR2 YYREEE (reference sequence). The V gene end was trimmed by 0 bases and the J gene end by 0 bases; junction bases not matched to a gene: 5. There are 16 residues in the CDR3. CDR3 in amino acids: CASSLGRGEANYGYTF. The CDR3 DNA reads TGTGCCAGCAGCTTGGGCAGGGGGGAAGCTAACTATGGCTACACCTTC.

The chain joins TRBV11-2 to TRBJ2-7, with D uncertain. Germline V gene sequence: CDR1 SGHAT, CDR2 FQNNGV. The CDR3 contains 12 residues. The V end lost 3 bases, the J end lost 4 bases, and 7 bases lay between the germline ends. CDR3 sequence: CASSLTRYEQYV. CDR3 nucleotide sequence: TGTGCCAGCAGCTTGACACGGTACGAGCAGTACGTC.

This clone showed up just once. The CDR3 DNA sequence: TGTGCCAGCAGCCTAGGCCGGGACAGGGGGCGTAGGGGTGAAAAACTGTTTTTT. Translation gives CASSLGRDRGRRGEKLFF. The chain employs TRBV27 and TRBJ1-4; 12 bases are a match to TRBD1. The germline gives CDR1 MNHEY, CDR2 SMNVEV (reference sequence). This CDR3 contains 18 residues. The ends lost 6 bases at V and 7 bases at J; junction bases unmatched: 15.

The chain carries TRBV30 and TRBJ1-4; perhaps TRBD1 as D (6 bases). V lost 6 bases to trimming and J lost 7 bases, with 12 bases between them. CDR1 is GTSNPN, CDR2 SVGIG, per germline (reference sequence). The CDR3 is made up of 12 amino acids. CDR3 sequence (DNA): TGTGCCTGTACAGGGTCAGGTGAAAAACTGTTTTTT. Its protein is CACTGSGEKLFF.

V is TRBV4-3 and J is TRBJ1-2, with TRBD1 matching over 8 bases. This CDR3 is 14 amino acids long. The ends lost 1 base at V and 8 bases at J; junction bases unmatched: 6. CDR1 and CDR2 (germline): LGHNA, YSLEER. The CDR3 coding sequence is TGCGCCAGCAGCCAAGCAGGGGGCATGGAGGGCTACACCTTC. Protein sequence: CASSQAGGMEGYTF.

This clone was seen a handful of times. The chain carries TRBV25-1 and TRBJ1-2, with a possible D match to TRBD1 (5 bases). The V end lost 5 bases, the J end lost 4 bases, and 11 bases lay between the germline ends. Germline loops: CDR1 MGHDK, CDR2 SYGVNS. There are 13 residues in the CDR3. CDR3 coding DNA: TGTGCCAGCAGTTTTGACAGCAGCTATGGCTACACCTTC. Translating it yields CASSFDSSYGYTF.

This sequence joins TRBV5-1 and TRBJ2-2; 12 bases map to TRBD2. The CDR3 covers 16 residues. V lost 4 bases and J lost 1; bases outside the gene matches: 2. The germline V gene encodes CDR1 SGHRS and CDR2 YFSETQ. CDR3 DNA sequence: TGCGCCAGCAGCCAGGGACTAGCGGGGAACACCGGGGAGCTGTTTTTT. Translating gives CASSQGLAGNTGELFF.

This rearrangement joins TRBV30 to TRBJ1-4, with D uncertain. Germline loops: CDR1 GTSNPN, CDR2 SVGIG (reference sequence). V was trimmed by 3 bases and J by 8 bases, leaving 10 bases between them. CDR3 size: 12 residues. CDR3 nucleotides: TGTGCCTGGAGACGGTTTAAGGAAAAACTGTTTTTT. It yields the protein CAWRRFKEKLFF. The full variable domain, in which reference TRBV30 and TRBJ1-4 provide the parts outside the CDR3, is SQTIHQWPATLVQPVGSPLSLECTVEGTSNPNLYWYRQAAGRGLQLLFYSVGIGQISSEVPQNLSASRPQDRQFILSSKKLLLSDSGFYLCAWRRFKEKLFFGSGTQLSVL.

This chain's CDR3 is CASSLTQVGYTF. CDR3 coding DNA: TGCGCCAGCAGCTTGACCCAGGTTGGCTACACCTTC. This chain links TRBV5-1 with TRBJ1-2; no clear D. The CDR3 runs 12 residues. From germline, CDR1 is SGHRS and CDR2 YFSETQ. The ends were cut back, 1 base at V and 7 bases at J, with 8 bases in the middle.

CDR3 residues: CASSPPTGASYGYTF. As DNA, the CDR3 is TGTGCCAGCTCACCACCGACAGGGGCTAGCTATGGCTACACCTTC. The chain couples TRBV18 to TRBJ1-2; 8 bases are shared with TRBD1. CDR1 and CDR2 from the germline V gene are KGHSH and LQKENI. Trimming at V came to 0 bases and at J to 4 bases, leaving 4 bases not matched to a gene. This CDR3 has 15 residues. Supplemented by reference TRBV18 and TRBJ1-2, the full variable domain reads NAGVMQNPRHLVRRRGQEARLRCSPMKGHSHVYWYRQLPEEGLKFMVYLQKENIIDESGMPKERFSAEFPKEGPSILRIQQVVRGDSAAYFCASSPPTGASYGYTFGSGTRLTVV.

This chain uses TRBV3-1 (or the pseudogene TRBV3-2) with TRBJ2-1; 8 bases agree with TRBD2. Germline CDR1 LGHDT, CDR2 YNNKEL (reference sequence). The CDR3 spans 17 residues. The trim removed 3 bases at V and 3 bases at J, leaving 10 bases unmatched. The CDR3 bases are TGTGCCAGCAGCCATCTGTTAGCGGGGTCTCACTACAATGAGCAGTTCTTC. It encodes CASSHLLAGSHYNEQFF.

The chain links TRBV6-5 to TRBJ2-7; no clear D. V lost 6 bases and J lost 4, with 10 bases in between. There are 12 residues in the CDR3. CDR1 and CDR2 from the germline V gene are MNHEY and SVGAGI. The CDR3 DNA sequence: TGTGCCAGCAGCCAAACGGTTTACGAGCAGTACGTC. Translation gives CASSQTVYEQYV.

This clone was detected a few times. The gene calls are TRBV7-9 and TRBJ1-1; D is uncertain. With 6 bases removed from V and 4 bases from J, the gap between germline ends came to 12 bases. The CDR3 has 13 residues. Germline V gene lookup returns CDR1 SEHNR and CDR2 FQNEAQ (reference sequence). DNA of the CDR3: TGTGCCAGCAGTTTCTTGCTGAGCACTGAAGCTTTCTTT. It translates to CASSFLLSTEAFF.

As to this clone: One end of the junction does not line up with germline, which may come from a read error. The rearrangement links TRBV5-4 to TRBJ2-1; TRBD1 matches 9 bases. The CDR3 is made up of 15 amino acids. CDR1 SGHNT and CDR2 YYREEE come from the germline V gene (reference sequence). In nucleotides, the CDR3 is TGTGCCACCAGCGAGGGACAGGGAGGCTACAATGAGCAGTTCTTC. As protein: CATSEGQGGYNEQFF.

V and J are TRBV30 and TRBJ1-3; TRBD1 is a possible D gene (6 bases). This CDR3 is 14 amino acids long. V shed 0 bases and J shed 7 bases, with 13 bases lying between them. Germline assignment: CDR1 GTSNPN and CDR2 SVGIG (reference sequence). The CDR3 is CAWSVGQMGNTIYF. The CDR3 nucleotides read TGTGCCTGGAGTGTAGGACAGATGGGGAACACCATATATTTT.

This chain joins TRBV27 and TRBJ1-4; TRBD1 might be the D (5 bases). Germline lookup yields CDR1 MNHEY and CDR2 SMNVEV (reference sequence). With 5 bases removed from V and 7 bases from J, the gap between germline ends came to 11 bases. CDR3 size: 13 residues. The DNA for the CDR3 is TGTGCCAGCAGTCTGGGGAGGGGTGAAAAACTGTTTTTT. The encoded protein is CASSLGRGEKLFF.

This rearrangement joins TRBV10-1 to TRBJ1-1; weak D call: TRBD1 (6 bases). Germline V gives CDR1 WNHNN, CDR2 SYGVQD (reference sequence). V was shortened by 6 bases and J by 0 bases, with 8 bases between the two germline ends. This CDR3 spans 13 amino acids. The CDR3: CASRDSLNTEAFF. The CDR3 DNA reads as TGCGCCAGCAGGGACAGCTTGAACACTGAAGCTTTCTTT.

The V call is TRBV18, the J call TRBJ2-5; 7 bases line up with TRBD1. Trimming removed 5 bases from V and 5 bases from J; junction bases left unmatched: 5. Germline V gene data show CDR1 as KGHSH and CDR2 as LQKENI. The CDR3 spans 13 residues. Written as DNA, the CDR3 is TGTGCCAGCTCAGAGACCAGGGGGGAGACCCAGTACTTC. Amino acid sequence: CASSETRGETQYF.

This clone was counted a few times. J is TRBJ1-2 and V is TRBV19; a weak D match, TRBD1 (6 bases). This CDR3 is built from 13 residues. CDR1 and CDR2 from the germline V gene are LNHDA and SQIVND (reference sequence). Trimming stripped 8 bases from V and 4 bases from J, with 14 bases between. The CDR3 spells CASHLDRTYGYTF. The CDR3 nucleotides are TGTGCCAGTCATCTGGACAGAACCTATGGCTACACCTTC.

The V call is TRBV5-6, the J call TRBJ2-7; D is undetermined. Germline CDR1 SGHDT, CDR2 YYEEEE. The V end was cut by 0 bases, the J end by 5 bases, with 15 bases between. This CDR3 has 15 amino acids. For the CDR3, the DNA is TGTGCCAGCAGCTTGGGGTCAGCTACTACTCACGAGCAGTACTTC. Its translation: CASSLGSATTHEQYF.

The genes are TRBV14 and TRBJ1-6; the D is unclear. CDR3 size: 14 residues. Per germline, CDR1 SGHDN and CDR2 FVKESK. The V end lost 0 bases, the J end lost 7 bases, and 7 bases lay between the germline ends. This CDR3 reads CASSQEGRNSPLHF. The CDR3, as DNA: TGTGCCAGCAGCCAAGAAGGGAGGAATTCACCCCTCCACTTT.

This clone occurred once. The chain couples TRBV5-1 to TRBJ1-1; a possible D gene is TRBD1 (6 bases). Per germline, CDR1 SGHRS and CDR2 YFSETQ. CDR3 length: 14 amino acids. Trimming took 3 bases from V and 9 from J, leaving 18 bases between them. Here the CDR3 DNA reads TGCGCCAGCAGCTACGACCGACAGGTTCAGAAAGCTTTCTTT. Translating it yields CASSYDRQVQKAFF.